Below are 7 T cell receptor beta chains sequenced from a single sample in a study of regulatory T cells in long-lasting Graves disease. Both iRepertoire HTBI primers and Arm-PCR of CDR3 regions were used to build the TCR beta libraries. From the multiplex PCR reads, TCRdb called clonotypes with MiXCR, one entry per CDR3 protein. The data show about 400,000 distinct CDR3 sequences, about 16% seen once. Time point specified: newly diagnosed GD, antithyroid drugs for less than 3 months. After RNA was extracted from PBMCs, the TCR library was made from it. Sequencing was performed on peripheral blood mononuclear cells (PBMCs), taken at new diagnosis, from a patient treated with antithyroid drugs. The source of these receptors is a female donor with Graves disease.

This clonotype was counted ten times or more. V gene TRBV6-1 combines with J gene TRBJ2-1; 7 nucleotides line up with TRBD1. The CDR3 runs 16 residues. CDR1 MNHNS and CDR2 SASEGT come from the germline V gene. V lost 2 bases, J lost 4 bases, and 8 bases stayed unmatched. CDR3 DNA sequence: TGTGCCAGCAGTGAATCGCCAGGACAGGTATACAATGAGCAGTTCTTC. Translated: CASSESPGQVYNEQFF.

In this sample, this clonotype turned up many times. The gene calls are TRBV12-3 or TRBV12-4 and TRBJ1-1; D remains ambiguous. This CDR3 is 14 amino acids long. The ends were cut back, 6 bases at V and 7 bases at J, with 18 bases in the middle. This CDR3 reads CASSPTAGGSEAFF. In DNA form, the CDR3 reads TGTGCCAGCAGCCCAACCGCGGGAGGGAGTGAAGCTTTCTTT.

In this sample, this clonotype turned up many times. The rearrangement uses TRBV4-1 and TRBJ1-1, with D perhaps TRBD1 (6 bases). Germline CDR1 is MGHRA and CDR2 is YSYEKL. V lost 4 bases, J lost 3 bases, and 15 bases lay in between. The CDR3 totals 15 residues. The DNA for the CDR3 is TGCGCCAGCAGCCTCAGAACCGGACAGTACACTGAAGCTTTCTTT. Its protein product is CASSLRTGQYTEAFF.

This clonotype was found many times. The CDR3: CASNDVNNEQFF. In nucleotides, the CDR3 is TGTGCCAGTAACGACGTGAACAATGAGCAGTTCTTC. The chain employs TRBV19 and TRBJ2-1, with D unclear. Trimming removed 7 bases from V and 5 bases from J, with 9 bases in between. This CDR3 is 12 amino acids long. Germline V lookup: CDR1 LNHDA, CDR2 SQIVND (reference sequence).

This clonotype was counted many times. This chain connects TRBV27 to TRBJ1-1; D gene ambiguous. The germline V gene has CDR1 MNHEY and CDR2 SMNVEV (reference sequence). The CDR3 extends over 13 amino acids. Trimming stripped 3 bases from V and 2 bases from J, with 7 bases between. The CDR3 DNA follows: TGTGCCAGCAGTTTCCAGCCTAACACTGAAGCTTTCTTT. This translates into CASSFQPNTEAFF.

This clonotype was seen repeatedly, ten times or more. The rearrangement links TRBV7-9 to TRBJ2-2; TRBD2 aligns across 7 bases. The V segment lost 1 base and the J segment 2 bases; nucleotides outside the gene matches: 4. The CDR3 covers 16 residues. Germline V gene lookup returns CDR1 SEHNR and CDR2 FQNEAQ (reference sequence). CDR3 amino acids: CASSLVAGVNTGELFF. The CDR3 nucleotides read TGTGCCAGCAGCTTAGTGGCGGGAGTCAACACCGGGGAGCTGTTTTTT.

This clonotype was seen many times. This chain uses TRBV27 with TRBJ2-2; tentatively, D is TRBD2 (5 bases). Trimming removed 7 bases at V and 5 bases at J, with 11 bases between. CDR1 and CDR2 (germline): MNHEY, SMNVEV (reference sequence). This CDR3 spans 13 amino acids. The chain's CDR3 is CASTHRGTGELFF. The CDR3 coding sequence is TGTGCCAGCACCCATAGAGGGACCGGGGAGCTGTTTTTT.